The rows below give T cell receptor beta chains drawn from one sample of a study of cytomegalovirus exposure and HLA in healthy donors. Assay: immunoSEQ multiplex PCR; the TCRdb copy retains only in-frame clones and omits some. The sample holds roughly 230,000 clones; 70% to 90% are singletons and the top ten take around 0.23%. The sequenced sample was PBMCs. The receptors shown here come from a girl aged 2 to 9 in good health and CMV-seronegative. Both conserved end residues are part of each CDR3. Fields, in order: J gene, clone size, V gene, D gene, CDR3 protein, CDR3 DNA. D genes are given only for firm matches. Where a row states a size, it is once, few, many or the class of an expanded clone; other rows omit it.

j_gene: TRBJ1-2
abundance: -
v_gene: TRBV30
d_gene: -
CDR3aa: CAWSVRGGYGYTF
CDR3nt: TGTGCCTGGAGTGTAAGGGGTGGCTATGGCTACACCTTC

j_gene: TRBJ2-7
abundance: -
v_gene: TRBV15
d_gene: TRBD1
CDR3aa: CATSRDLRQGTYEQYF
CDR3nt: TGTGCCACCAGCAGAGATCTAAGACAGGGGACCTACGAGCAGTACTTC

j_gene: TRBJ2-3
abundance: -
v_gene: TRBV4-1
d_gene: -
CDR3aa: CASSQGGAGAISTDTQYF
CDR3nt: TGCGCCAGCAGCCAGGGAGGGGCGGGGGCCATAAGCACAGATACGCAGTATTTT

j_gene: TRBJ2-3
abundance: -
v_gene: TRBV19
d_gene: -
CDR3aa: CASSIGLGTDTQYF
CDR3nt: TGTGCCAGTAGTATAGGACTTGGAACAGATACGCAGTATTTT

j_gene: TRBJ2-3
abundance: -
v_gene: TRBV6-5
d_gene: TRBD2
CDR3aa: CASRGLAGAADTQYF
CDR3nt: TGTGCCAGTCGCGGACTAGCGGGAGCAGCAGATACGCAGTATTTT

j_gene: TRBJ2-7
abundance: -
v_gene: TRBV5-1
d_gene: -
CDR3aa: CASSLSAGYEQYF
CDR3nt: TGCGCCAGCAGCTTATCAGCAGGTTACGAGCAGTACTTC

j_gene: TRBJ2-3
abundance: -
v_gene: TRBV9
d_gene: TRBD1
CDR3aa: CASSPSGTGVGTDTQYF
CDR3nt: TGTGCCAGCAGCCCCTCCGGGACAGGGGTCGGAACAGATACGCAGTATTTT

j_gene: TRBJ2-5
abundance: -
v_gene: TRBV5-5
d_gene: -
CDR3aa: CASSLVAVQETQYF
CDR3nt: TGTGCCAGCAGCTTGGTTGCGGTTCAAGAGACCCAGTACTTC

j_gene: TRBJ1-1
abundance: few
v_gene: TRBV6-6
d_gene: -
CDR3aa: CASRDTRVNTEAFF
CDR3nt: TGTGCCAGCAGGGACACACGAGTGAACACTGAAGCTTTCTTT

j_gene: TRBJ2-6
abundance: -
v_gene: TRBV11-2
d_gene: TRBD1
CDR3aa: CASSLDRDERGANVLTF
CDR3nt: TGTGCCAGCAGCTTGGACAGGGACGAGAGGGGGGCCAACGTCCTGACTTTC

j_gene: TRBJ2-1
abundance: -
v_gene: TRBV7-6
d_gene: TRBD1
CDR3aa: CASSSPQGAARNEQFF
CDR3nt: TGTGCCAGCAGCTCCCCCCAGGGGGCGGCTCGGAATGAGCAGTTCTTC